This T cell receptor (beta chain) is from a study of monozygotic twins with cystic fibrosis. Study-wide results and caveats: V usage most resembled the co-twin in 13 of 16 pairs. Monozygotic CF twin pairs shared significantly more nucleotide-identical clonotypes than unrelated CF individuals did. Low clonality (median 0.0095) suggested a mostly naive repertoire.

TCRdb's table, derived via immunoSEQ multiplex PCR, lists solely in-frame clones and lacks some. The sample yields approximately 17,000 clones, around 96% seen once. Trimming took off 6 bases at V and 4 bases at J, with 17 bases between the two ends. Germline assignment: CDR1 SGHRS and CDR2 YFSETQ. This CDR3 has 15 amino acids. A word on this clone: The antigen is not known.

The source is a girl aged 2 to 10 with cystic fibrosis. This sequence joins TRBV5-1 and TRBJ1-3; D perhaps matches TRBD1 (5 bases). The sample taken for sequencing was blood. Here the CDR3 reads CASTSGVNPGNTIYF. CDR3 in DNA: TGCGCCAGCACGTCGGGGGTCAACCCGGGAAACACCATATATTTT.